One sample yielded the 6 T cell receptor beta chains listed below, sequenced in a study of T-cell reconstitution after alpha-beta-depleted transplantation in children. Preparation of the TCRbeta library used unique molecular identifiers. TCRdb itself ran the PCR reads through MiXCR, one entry per CDR3 protein. The sample has a few hundred thousand distinct CDR3 sequences, around 13% seen once. Sequences were derived from PBMCs, mostly from graft donor cells, sampled 360 days after TCRalphabeta/CD19-depleted stem cell transplant. Receptors originate from a male patient younger than 18 who had a stem cell transplant for acute myeloid leukemia, so the T cells may come from the graft donor.

This clonotype has a count of ten or more. This sequence joins TRBV20-1 and TRBJ2-3, with D possibly being TRBD1 (5 bases). V lost 3 bases, J lost 11 bases, and 15 bases lay in between. This CDR3 spans 12 amino acids. Germline V gene lookup returns CDR1 DFQATT and CDR2 SNEGSKA (reference sequence). CDR3 sequence: CSASGSGARQYF. The CDR3 region has the DNA TGCAGTGCTAGCGGCTCTGGGGCCCGGCAGTATTTT.

V usage is TRBV6-4 and J usage is TRBJ1-1; D not certain. Deletions cut 6 bases from V and 3 bases from J, with 14 bases between. Looked up from germline, CDR1 is MRHNA and CDR2 is SNTAGT. The CDR3 consists of 14 residues. CDR3 nucleotide sequence: TGTGCCAGCAGGGTGAGTGGAGTGGACACTGAAGCTTTCTTT. This sequence encodes CASRVSGVDTEAFF.

The gene calls are TRBV5-1 and TRBJ2-2; D gene unclear. Trimming removed 4 bases at V and 2 bases at J, with 12 bases between. The germline V gene encodes CDR1 SGHRS and CDR2 YFSETQ. The CDR3 has 15 amino acids. Here the CDR3 DNA reads TGCGCCAGCAGCCTCGTGGAACTAAACACCGGGGAGCTGTTTTTT. It yields the protein CASSLVELNTGELFF.

This clonotype was observed at least ten times. This chain links TRBV6-2 or TRBV6-3 with TRBJ2-1; the D gene is possibly TRBD2 (7 bases). Deletions cut 5 bases from V and 6 bases from J, with 20 bases between. The CDR3 is made up of 16 amino acids. Per the germline V gene, CDR1 is MNHEY and CDR2 is SVGEGT. The CDR3 region is CASSRTGTGGPNEQFF. For the CDR3, the DNA is TGTGCCAGCAGTCGGACCGGGACCGGGGGGCCCAATGAGCAGTTCTTC.

This clonotype came up a few times. This rearrangement joins TRBV20-1 to TRBJ2-7, with 7 bases matching TRBD2. Germline CDR1 is DFQATT and CDR2 is SNEGSKA (reference sequence). The CDR3 extends over 13 amino acids. With 7 bases clipped from V and 5 bases from J, the junction kept 11 bases outside the gene matches. The CDR3 protein is CSVQTSSPHEQYF. The CDR3, as DNA: TGCAGTGTCCAGACTAGCTCCCCCCACGAGCAGTACTTC.

The chain is built from TRBV20-1 and TRBJ1-1; tentatively, D is TRBD1 (5 bases). The V end lost 0 bases, the J end lost 8 bases, and 13 bases lay between the germline ends. The CDR3 length is 13 residues. The germline V gene has CDR1 DFQATT and CDR2 SNEGSKA (reference sequence). The CDR3 is CSARDSGTREAFF. The CDR3, as DNA: TGCAGTGCTAGAGATTCGGGGACTCGGGAAGCTTTCTTT.